This note documents a single T cell receptor (beta chain) sequence. Trimming stripped 0 bases from V and 1 base from J, with 13 bases between. The germline V gene encodes CDR1 SGHRS and CDR2 YFSETQ. The CDR3 length is 16 residues. This sample stems from a study of identical twins. TCRdb analysed the 5' RACE reads with MiXCR anew, one entry per CDR3 protein. Here the sample spans some 250,000 distinct CDR3 sequences, about 12% being singletons. This sample was shared with a second study, whose subject was yellow fever vaccine responses in identical twins.

The TCR comes from a woman between 18 and 29 years old in good health. The chain joins TRBV5-1 to TRBJ1-1; D might be TRBD1 (5 bases). Source material: memory (CD45RO+) T cells sorted from blood. The CDR3 DNA is TGCGCCAGCAGCTTGGAGGCAGGGATTCAGAACACTGAAGCTTTCTTT. This codes for CASSLEAGIQNTEAFF.